The rows below give T cell receptor beta chains drawn from one sample of a study of CD8 T cells in ankylosing spondylitis. TCRdb used MiXCR to reprocess the 5' RACE reads, holding one entry per CDR3 protein. Seen here are just under 350,000 distinct CDR3 sequences, roughly 14% observed once, and the top ten hold less than 1.1%. The sequenced sample consisted of blood, either unsorted or a sorted T cell fraction (not recorded which). These receptors originate from a male donor with ankylosing spondylitis or in good health (not recorded which). Each CDR3 is given without its conserved first and last residue. Expanded clones get a size class; other rows say once, few or many, or leave the size out.

.,TRBV6-1,17,ASSPYSGVLAGSYNEQF
few,TRBV12-3/TRBV12-4,13,ASSFPRSDGDTQY
few,TRBV20-1,13,SAVSSYSTNEKLF
.,TRBV29-1,9,SGGENYGYT
.,TRBV5-1,12,ASSWDRVTTEAF
.,TRBV5-1,12,ASADKSSGETQY
.,TRBV7-2,13,ASSLALQGWNIQY
many,TRBV12-3/TRBV12-4,13,ASSKGTESYNEQF
.,TRBV20-1,13,SAREVGHPNTEAF
few,TRBV19,12,ASSPSGPGKGYT
.,TRBV18,11,ASSRQDRYEQY
.,TRBV4-1,16,ASSQGVGLDLSTDTQY
.,TRBV7-2,15,ASSLALLTGGGYTQY
.,TRBV9,13,ASSVRGGPRDTQY
.,TRBV12-5,12,ASAPSGTSSGYT
many,TRBV10-3,11,AISATREDTQY
.,TRBV11-2,11,ASSSWDDGLPF
many,TRBV29-1,10,SVDSANYGYT
.,TRBV21-1,17,ASSNYTPFVAYLPGEQY
few,TRBV29-1,10,SVERDRGGYT
.,TRBV25-1,9,ASQGRNEQF
few,TRBV4-1,13,ASSQVGGDNQPQH
few,TRBV20-1,12,SAEAGTGLETQY
.,TRBV7-8,11,ASMAVSDQPQH
.,TRBV5-1,13,ASSTDTGQRNEQF
few,TRBV12-3/TRBV12-4,11,ASSFGYQETQY
.,TRBV10-1,12,ASRPDRYTDTQY
few,TRBV6-1,13,ASMHRSPQGEKLF
few,TRBV7-2,10,ASSLAAGPQH
.,TRBV5-1,12,ASSLAVAQETQY
.,TRBV4-1,15,ASSQGNPGQPYNEQF
few,TRBV3-1,13,ASSQGVHSTGEQY
few,TRBV12-3/TRBV12-4,13,ASSFITGSGSPLH
.,TRBV3-1,15,ASSQEKTSGPPYEQY
few,TRBV5-6,10,ASSLRFHTQY
.,TRBV3-1,13,ASSLGWSNSGELF
.,TRBV5-1,12,ASSPVAGSTEAF
few,TRBV10-3,13,AISEGTGNADTQY
.,TRBV5-4,15,ASSLGVAPSSYNEQF
.,TRBV12-3/TRBV12-4,12,ASSLETKSYEQY
once,TRBV6-6,11,ASSWTGEDEQF
few,TRBV20-1,13,SARGRDRALTEAF
.,TRBV5-1,13,ASSLDGEGTDTQY
few,TRBV12-3/TRBV12-4,12,ASSFGPQGNEQF
.,TRBV12-3/TRBV12-4,13,ASSLVVGEDTEAF
.,TRBV6-1,12,ATSTGGRHNEQF
.,TRBV11-2,15,ASSSEAVGGGAYEQF
few,TRBV20-1,13,SARSRRANTGELF
.,TRBV7-2,14,ASSLAPGASTDTQY
few,TRBV7-8,13,ASSLTRGARNEQF